This is a list of T cell receptor beta chains from one sample in a study of control samples from healthy donors and cancer patients. Data came from immunoSEQ multiplex PCR; TCRdb stores just in-frame clones and leaves some out. The sample has tens of thousands of clones; roughly 89% are singletons. Specimen: PBMCs. These receptors came from a man in his forties with colorectal cancer. Both conserved end residues are part of each CDR3. D genes are given only for firm matches. The size entry is marked missing in some rows and otherwise reads once, few, many or a size class.

>-|TRBV19|-|TRBJ1-2
TGTGCCAGTAGTATTGGGGCAGCGAATAACTATGGCTACACCTTC
CASSIGAANNYGYTF
>TRBD1|TRBV7-9|-|TRBJ2-5
TGTGCCAGCAGCTTAGGCTCGGGACAGCGCCAAGAGACCCAGTACTTC
CASSLGSGQRQETQYF
>-|TRBV7-6|few|TRBJ2-7
TGTGCCAGCAGCCCCGGACCGAACTACGAGCAGTACTTC
CASSPGPNYEQYF
>TRBD2|TRBV6-1|-|TRBJ2-7
TGTGCCAGCAGTGAAGTGGACGGGAGGGCCATCGAGCAGTACTTC
CASSEVDGRAIEQYF
>TRBD1|TRBV27|-|TRBJ1-2
TGTGCCAGCAGTACCTACCCCGGACAGGGGGTACCCTACACCTTC
CASSTYPGQGVPYTF
>-|TRBV9|once|TRBJ2-1
TGTGCCAGCAGCGTAGATTGGCTAGCACGAGACAATGAGCAGTTCTTC
CASSVDWLARDNEQFF
>TRBD2|TRBV29-1|-|TRBJ2-3
TGCAGCGTTGAGTTTCTAGCGGGAGTTTCGGATACGCAGTATTTT
CSVEFLAGVSDTQYF
>TRBD2|TRBV30|-|TRBJ2-7
TGTGCCTGGAGTGTACTAGCGGATTACGAGCAGTACTTC
CAWSVLADYEQYF
>TRBD1|TRBV7-9|-|TRBJ1-2
TGTGCCAGCAGCGATGAGGGACAGGGGAGGTATGGCTACACCTTC
CASSDEGQGRYGYTF
>TRBD1|TRBV19|-|TRBJ1-2
TGTGCCAGTAGTAGAGGACAGGCGCGTCACTATGGCTACACCTTC
CASSRGQARHYGYTF
>-|TRBV5-6|-|TRBJ2-7
TGTGCCAGCAGCCGACTCGGAGCCTACGAGCAGTACTTC
CASSRLGAYEQYF
>-|TRBV5-1|-|TRBJ1-3
TGCGCCAGCAGCTTGGATGGGGGTGGAAACACCATATATTTT
CASSLDGGGNTIYF
>-|TRBV29-1|-|TRBJ1-1
TGCAGCGTTGAAAGAGTTCAGAACACTGAAGCTTTCTTT
CSVERVQNTEAFF
>-|TRBV3-1/TRBV3-2|-|TRBJ1-3
TGTGCCAGCAGCCTCAGTAAAGGGGCTGGAAACACCATATATTTT
CASSLSKGAGNTIYF
>-|TRBV28|-|TRBJ2-7
TGTGCCAGCAGTTTGGGACGGGAGTTCCCCTACGAGCAGTACTTC
CASSLGREFPYEQYF
>-|TRBV7-8|-|TRBJ1-1
TGTGCCAGCAGCTTAGCGCGTAAGGCAGGGAACACTGAAGCTTTCTTT
CASSLARKAGNTEAFF
>-|TRBV6-5|-|TRBJ2-2
TGTGCCAGCATGGACGGTAACACCGGGGAGCTGTTTTTT
CASMDGNTGELFF
>TRBD1|TRBV7-8|once|TRBJ2-7
TGTGCCAGCAGCCCCGGGACAGGGTCCTACGAGCAGTACTTC
CASSPGTGSYEQYF
>-|TRBV6-5|-|TRBJ1-1
TGTGCCAGCAGTCTTGCCCTCCGGGGTACTGAAGCTTTCTTT
CASSLALRGTEAFF
>-|TRBV5-1|-|TRBJ2-1
TGCGCCAGCAGCTTGGAGGGGGGCTACAATGAGCAGTTCTTC
CASSLEGGYNEQFF
>-|TRBV2|-|TRBJ1-1
TGTGCCAGCAGTGCGGTCGAGAACACTGAAGCTTTCTTT
CASSAVENTEAFF
>-|TRBV28|-|TRBJ1-1
TGTGCCATCCCAGGGCCCCGGGGCACTGAAGCTTTCTTT
CAIPGPRGTEAFF
>TRBD1|TRBV28|-|TRBJ1-2
TGTGCCAGCAGTTTATTGGGACAGGGGACTCCCCTCTATGGCTACACCTTC
CASSLLGQGTPLYGYTF
>TRBD1|TRBV5-1|-|TRBJ2-5
TGCGCCAGCAGCAATACTCGACAGGGGGTTTTGCAAGAGACCCAGTACTTC
CASSNTRQGVLQETQYF
>-|TRBV20-1|-|TRBJ2-7
TGCAGTGCTAGTGAGGTCAGCTACTACGAGCAGTACTTC
CSASEVSYYEQYF